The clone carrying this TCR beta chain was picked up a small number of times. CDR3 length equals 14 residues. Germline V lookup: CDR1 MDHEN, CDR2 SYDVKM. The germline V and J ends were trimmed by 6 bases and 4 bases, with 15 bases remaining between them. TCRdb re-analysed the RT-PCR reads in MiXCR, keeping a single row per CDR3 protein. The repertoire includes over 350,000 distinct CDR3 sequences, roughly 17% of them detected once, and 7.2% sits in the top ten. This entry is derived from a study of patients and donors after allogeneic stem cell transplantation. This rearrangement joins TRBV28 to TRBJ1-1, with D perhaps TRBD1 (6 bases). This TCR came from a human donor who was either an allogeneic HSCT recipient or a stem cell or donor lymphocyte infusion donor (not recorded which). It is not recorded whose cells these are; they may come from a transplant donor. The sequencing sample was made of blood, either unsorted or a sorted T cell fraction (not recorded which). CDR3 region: CASSHRARGTEAFF. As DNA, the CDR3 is TGTGCCAGCAGCCACAGGGCCCGGGGCACTGAAGCTTTCTTT.